This T cell receptor beta chain is from a study of blood T cell repertoires in COVID-19. About the research overall: Researchers got acute and convalescent COVID-19 samples from the United States, Italy and Spain.

Study processing details: Nucleated cell counts were estimated from reference gene primer amplification. Sequencing used immunoSEQ multiplex PCR; TCRdb keeps in-frame clones, though not all of them. That table is the source of V, J and clone size, and D and trimming were worked out from the DNA. The sample shows over 200,000 clones, 84% of them seen only once. Germline V gene data show CDR1 as LNHDA and CDR2 as SQIVND (reference sequence). CDR3 length equals 17 residues. Trimming took 4 bases from V and 2 from J, leaving 21 bases between them. The sample was peripheral blood. This chain connects TRBV19 to TRBJ2-7; D is unclear. This clonotype was sampled from a woman aged 80 or over with active or convalescent COVID-19. CDR3 region: CASSTLVGWAATYEQYF. The CDR3, as DNA: TGTGCCAGTAGTACCCTCGTCGGTTGGGCAGCAACCTACGAGCAGTACTTC.